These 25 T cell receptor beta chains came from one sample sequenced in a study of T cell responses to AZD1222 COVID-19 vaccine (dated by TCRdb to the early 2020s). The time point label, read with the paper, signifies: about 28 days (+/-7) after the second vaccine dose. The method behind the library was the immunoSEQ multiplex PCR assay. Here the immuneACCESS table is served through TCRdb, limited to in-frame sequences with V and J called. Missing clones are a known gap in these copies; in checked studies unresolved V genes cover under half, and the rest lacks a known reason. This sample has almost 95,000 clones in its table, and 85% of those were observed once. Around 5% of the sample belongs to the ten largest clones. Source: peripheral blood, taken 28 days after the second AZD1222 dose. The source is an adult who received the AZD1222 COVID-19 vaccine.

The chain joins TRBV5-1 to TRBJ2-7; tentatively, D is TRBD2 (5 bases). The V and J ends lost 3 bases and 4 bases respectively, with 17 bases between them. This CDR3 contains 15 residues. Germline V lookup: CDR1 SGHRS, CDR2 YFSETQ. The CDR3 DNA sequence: TGCGCCAGCAGCTCCGGGGTACCCACCGGGTACGAGCAGTACTTC. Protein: CASSSGVPTGYEQYF. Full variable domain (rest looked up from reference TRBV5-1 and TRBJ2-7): KAGVTQTPRYLIKTRGQQVTLSCSPISGHRSVSWYQQTPGQGLQFLFEYFSETQRNKGNFPGRFSGRQFSNSRSEMNVSTLELGDSALYLCASSSGVPTGYEQYFGPGTRLTVT.

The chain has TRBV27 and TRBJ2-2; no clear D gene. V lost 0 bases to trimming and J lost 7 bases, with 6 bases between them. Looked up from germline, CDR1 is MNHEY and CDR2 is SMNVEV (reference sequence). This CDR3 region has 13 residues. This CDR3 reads CASSLSANGELFF. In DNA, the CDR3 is TGTGCCAGCAGTTTATCCGCCAACGGGGAGCTGTTTTTT.

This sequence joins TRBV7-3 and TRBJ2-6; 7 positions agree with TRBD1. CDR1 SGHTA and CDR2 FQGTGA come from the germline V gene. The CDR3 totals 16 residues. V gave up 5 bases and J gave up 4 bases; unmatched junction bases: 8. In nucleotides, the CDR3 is TGTGCCAGCAGCCCCCCGACAGGGACCGGGGCCAACGTCCTGACTTTC. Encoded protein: CASSPPTGTGANVLTF.

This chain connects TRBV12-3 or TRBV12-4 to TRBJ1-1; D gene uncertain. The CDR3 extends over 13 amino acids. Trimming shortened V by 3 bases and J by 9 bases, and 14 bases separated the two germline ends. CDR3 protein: CASSLGAFIKAFF. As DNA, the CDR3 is TGTGCCAGCAGTTTGGGTGCATTTATTAAAGCTTTCTTT.

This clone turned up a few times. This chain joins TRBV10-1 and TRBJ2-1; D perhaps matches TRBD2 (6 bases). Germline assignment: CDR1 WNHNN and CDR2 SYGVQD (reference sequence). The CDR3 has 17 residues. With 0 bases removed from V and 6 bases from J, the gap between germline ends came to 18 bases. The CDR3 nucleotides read TGCGCCAGCAGTGAGTCGGGGTTGCGGGGCCACGCCAATGAGCAGTTCTTC. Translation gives CASSESGLRGHANEQFF.

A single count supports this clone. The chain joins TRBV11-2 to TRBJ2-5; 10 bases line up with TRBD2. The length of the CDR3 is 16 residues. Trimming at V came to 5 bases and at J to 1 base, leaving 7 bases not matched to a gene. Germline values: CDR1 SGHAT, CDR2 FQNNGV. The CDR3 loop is CASSRVAGGLQETQYF. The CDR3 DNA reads TGTGCCAGCAGCCGGGTAGCGGGGGGCCTCCAAGAGACCCAGTACTTC.

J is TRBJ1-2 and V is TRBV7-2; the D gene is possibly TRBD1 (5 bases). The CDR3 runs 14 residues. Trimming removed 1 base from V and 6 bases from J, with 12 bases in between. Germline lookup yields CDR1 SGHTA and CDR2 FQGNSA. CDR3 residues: CASSLVFSGHGYTF. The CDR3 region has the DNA TGTGCCAGCAGCTTAGTGTTTTCAGGGCATGGCTACACCTTC.

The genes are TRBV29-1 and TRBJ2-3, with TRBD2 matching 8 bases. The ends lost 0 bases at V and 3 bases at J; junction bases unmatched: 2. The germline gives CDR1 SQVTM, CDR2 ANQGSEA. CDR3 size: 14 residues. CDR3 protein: CSVEEREATDTQYF. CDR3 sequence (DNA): TGCAGCGTTGAAGAGCGGGAGGCTACAGATACGCAGTATTTT.

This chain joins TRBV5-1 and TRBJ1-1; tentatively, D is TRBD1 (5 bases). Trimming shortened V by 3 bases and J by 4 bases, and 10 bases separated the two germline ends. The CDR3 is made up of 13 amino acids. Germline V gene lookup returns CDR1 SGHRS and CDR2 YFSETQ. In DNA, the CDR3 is TGCGCCAGCAGCTCCTCGGGGGTCACTGAAGCTTTCTTT. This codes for CASSSSGVTEAFF.

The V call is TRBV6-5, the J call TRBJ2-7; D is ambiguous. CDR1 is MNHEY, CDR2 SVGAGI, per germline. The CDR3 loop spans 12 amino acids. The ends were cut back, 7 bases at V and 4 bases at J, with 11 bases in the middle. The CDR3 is CASKRFGYEQYF. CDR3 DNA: TGTGCCAGCAAGAGGTTCGGGTACGAGCAGTACTTC.

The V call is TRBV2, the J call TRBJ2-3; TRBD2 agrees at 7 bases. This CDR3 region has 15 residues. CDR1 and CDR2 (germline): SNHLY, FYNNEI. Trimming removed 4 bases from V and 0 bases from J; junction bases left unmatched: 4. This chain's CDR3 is CASSGDYSSTDTQYF. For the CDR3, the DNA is TGTGCCAGCAGTGGGGACTACTCTAGCACAGATACGCAGTATTTT.

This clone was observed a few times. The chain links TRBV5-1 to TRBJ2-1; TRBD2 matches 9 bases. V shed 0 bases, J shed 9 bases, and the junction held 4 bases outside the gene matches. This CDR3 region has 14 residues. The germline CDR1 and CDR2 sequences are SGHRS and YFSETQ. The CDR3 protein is CASSLVAGDGEQFF. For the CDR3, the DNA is TGCGCCAGCAGCTTGGTAGCGGGAGACGGTGAGCAGTTCTTC.

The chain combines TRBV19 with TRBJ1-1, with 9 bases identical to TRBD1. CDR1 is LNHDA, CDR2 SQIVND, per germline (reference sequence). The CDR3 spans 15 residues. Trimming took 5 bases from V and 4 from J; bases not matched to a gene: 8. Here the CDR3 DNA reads TGTGCCAGTAGTCCTCGGGACAGGGCGGGCACTGAAGCTTTCTTT. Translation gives CASSPRDRAGTEAFF.

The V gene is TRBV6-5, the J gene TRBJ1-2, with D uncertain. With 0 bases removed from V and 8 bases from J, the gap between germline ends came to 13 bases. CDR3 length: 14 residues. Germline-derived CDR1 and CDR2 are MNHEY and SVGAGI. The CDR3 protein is CASSYSNFAGGYTF. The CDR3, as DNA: TGTGCCAGCAGTTACTCGAATTTTGCCGGGGGCTACACCTTC.

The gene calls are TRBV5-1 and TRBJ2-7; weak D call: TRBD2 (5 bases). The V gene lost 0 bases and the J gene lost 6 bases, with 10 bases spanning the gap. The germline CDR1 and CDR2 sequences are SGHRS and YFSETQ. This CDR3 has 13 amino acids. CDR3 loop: CASSLVPGSEQYF. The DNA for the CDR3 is TGCGCCAGCAGCTTGGTTCCGGGATCCGAGCAGTACTTC.

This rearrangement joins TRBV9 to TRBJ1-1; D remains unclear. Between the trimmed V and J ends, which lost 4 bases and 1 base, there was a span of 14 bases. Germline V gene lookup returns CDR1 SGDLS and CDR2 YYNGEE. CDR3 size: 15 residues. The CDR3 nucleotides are TGTGCCAGCAGCTCCGCGGAACGGGGGAACACTGAAGCTTTCTTT. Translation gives CASSSAERGNTEAFF.

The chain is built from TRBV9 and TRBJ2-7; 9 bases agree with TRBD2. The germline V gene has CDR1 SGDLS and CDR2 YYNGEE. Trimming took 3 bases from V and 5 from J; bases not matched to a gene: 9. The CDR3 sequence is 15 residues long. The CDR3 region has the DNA TGTGCCAGCAGCGGCGGAGGGGGACTAGCTGACGAGCAGTACTTC. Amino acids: CASSGGGGLADEQYF.

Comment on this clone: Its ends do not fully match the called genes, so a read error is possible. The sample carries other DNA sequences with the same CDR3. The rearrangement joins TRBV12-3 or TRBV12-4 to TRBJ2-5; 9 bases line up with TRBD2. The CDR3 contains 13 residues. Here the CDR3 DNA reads TGTGCCAGCAGTCTAGCGGGGACTGAGACCCAGTACTTC. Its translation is CASSLAGTETQYF.

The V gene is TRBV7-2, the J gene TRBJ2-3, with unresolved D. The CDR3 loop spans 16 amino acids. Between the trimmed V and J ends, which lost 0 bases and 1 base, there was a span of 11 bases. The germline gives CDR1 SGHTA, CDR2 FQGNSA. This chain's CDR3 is CASSLARTYGTDTQYF. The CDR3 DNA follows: TGTGCCAGCAGCTTAGCTCGGACCTATGGCACAGATACGCAGTATTTT.

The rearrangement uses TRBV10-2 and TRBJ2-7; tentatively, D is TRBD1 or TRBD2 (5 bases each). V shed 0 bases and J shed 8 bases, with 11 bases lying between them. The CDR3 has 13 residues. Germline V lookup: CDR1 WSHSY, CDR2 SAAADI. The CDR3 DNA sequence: TGCGCCAGCAGTGAGTCGGGGGATACAAAGCAGTACTTC. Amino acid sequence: CASSESGDTKQYF.

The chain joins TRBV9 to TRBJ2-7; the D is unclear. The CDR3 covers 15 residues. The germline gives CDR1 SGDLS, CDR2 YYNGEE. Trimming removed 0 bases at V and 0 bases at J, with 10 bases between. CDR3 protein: CASSVESWSSYEQYF. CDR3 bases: TGTGCCAGCAGCGTAGAGTCTTGGAGCTCCTACGAGCAGTACTTC.

The CDR3, as DNA: TGTGCCAGCAGTTACGGGGGGCAGGGGATCTACGAGCAGTACTTC. Translation gives CASSYGGQGIYEQYF. The gene calls are TRBV6-2 or TRBV6-3 and TRBJ2-7; D could derive from TRBD1 or TRBD2 (6 bases each). CDR1 MNHEY and CDR2 SVGEGT come from the germline V gene. Trimming removed 2 bases at V and 3 bases at J, with 14 bases between. CDR3 length equals 15 residues.

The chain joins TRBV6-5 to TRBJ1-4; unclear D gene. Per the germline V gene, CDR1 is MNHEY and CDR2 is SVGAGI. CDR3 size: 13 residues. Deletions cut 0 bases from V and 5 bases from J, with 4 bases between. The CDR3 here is CASSYSWNEKLFF. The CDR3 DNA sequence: TGTGCCAGCAGTTACTCCTGGAATGAAAAACTGTTTTTT.

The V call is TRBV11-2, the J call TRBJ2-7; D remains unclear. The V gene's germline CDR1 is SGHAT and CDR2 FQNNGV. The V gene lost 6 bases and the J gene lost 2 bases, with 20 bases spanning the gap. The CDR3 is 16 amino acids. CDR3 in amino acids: CASRPIRSGRPYEQYF. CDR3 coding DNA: TGTGCCAGCAGACCCATACGGTCCGGGCGCCCCTACGAGCAGTACTTC. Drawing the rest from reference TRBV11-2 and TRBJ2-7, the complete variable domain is EAGVAQSPRYKIIEKRQSVAFWCNPISGHATLYWYQQILGQGPKLLIQFQNNGVVDDSQLPKDRFSAERLKGVDSTLKIQPAKLEDSAVYLCASRPIRSGRPYEQYFGPGTRLTVT.

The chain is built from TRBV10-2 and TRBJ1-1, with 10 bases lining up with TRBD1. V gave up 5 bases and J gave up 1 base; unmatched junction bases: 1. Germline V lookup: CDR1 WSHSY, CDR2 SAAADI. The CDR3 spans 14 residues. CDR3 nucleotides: TGCGCCAGCAGTTGGGACAGGGGGAACACTGAAGCTTTCTTT. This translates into CASSWDRGNTEAFF.